Listed below are T cell receptor beta chains from one sample, sequenced in a study of cytomegalovirus exposure and HLA in healthy donors. Sequenced by immunoSEQ multiplex PCR; TCRdb stores in-frame clones only, minus some. The sample yields about 140,000 clones, 77% seen once. The sequencing input was PBMCs. The receptor source for this set is a female donor in good health and CMV-seronegative. The CDR3 runs from the conserved cysteine through the conserved F or W. A D gene is named only where the DNA matches it firmly. A row's size may be missing; if present it is once, few, many or a size class.

>TRBV30|-|-|TRBJ1-2
CAWSVLLGYTF
TGTGCCTGGAGTGTACTGCTTGGCTACACCTTC
>TRBV4-2|TRBD2|-|TRBJ2-1
CASSQENRLAGATYNEQFF
TGTGCCAGCAGCCAAGAAAATAGACTAGCGGGAGCTACCTACAATGAGCAGTTCTTC
>TRBV25-1|TRBD1|-|TRBJ1-6
CASSALTGQNSPLHF
TGTGCCAGCAGTGCACTGACAGGGCAAAATTCACCCCTCCACTTT
>TRBV5-1|TRBD1|-|TRBJ2-3
CASRPGQGGPDTQYF
TGCGCCAGCAGACCGGGACAGGGGGGCCCAGATACGCAGTATTTT
>TRBV10-3|-|few|TRBJ1-1
CAIIGDSLNTEAFF
TGTGCCATCATTGGCGACAGCCTGAACACTGAAGCTTTCTTT
>TRBV30|-|-|TRBJ2-5
CAWSVQSQETQYF
TGTGCCTGGAGTGTACAGTCCCAAGAGACCCAGTACTTC
>TRBV5-4|TRBD1|few|TRBJ1-2
CASSLNGQGGYTF
TGTGCCAGCAGCTTGAACGGACAGGGTGGCTACACCTTC
>TRBV19|-|-|TRBJ2-1
CASSMGHYNEQFF
TGTGCCAGTAGTATGGGACATTACAATGAGCAGTTCTTC
>TRBV6-6|-|-|TRBJ1-4
CASSYSPGGTNEKLFF
TGTGCCAGCAGTTACTCCCCCGGGGGGACTAATGAAAAACTGTTTTTT
>TRBV7-6|-|few|TRBJ2-1
CASSLTRGSGNEQFF
TGTGCCAGCAGCTTGACCAGGGGTTCAGGCAATGAGCAGTTCTTC
>TRBV9|-|-|TRBJ2-7
CASSDGTPHSYEQYF
TGTGCCAGCAGCGACGGGACACCCCACTCCTACGAGCAGTACTTC
>TRBV29-1|TRBD1|-|TRBJ1-1
CSVDRDRPGEAFF
TGCAGCGTCGACCGGGACAGACCGGGTGAAGCTTTCTTT
>TRBV7-9|-|-|TRBJ1-3
CASSLRGQFSGNTIYF
TGTGCCAGCAGCTTAAGAGGACAGTTCTCTGGAAACACCATATATTTT
>TRBV28|-|-|TRBJ1-2
CASSSPTGRGYTF
TGTGCCAGCAGTTCCCCTACAGGGCGCGGCTACACCTTC
>TRBV5-5|-|-|TRBJ1-2
CATRLMGGSRTYGYTF
TGTGCCACCAGACTAATGGGTGGGAGTCGGACCTATGGCTACACCTTC
>TRBV5-8|TRBD2|-|TRBJ2-5
CASTLGTSGGGQETQYF
TGTGCCAGCACCTTAGGGACTAGCGGGGGGGGCCAAGAGACCCAGTACTTC
>TRBV2|-|-|TRBJ2-5
CASSEVLGVETQYF
TGTGCCAGCAGTGAAGTGCTAGGGGTGGAGACCCAGTACTTC
>TRBV5-1|TRBD2|-|TRBJ2-7
CASSQGLAGGKSYEQYF
TGCGCCAGCAGCCAGGGACTAGCGGGAGGTAAATCCTACGAGCAGTACTTC
>TRBV4-1|-|-|TRBJ1-3
CASSQSDRRLGNTIYF
TGCGCCAGCAGCCAGAGCGACCGCCGGCTCGGGAACACCATATATTTT
>TRBV7-9|TRBD1|-|TRBJ1-2
CASSNLGQGGGYTF
TGTGCCAGCAGCAACCTGGGACAGGGGGGTGGCTACACCTTC
>TRBV28|TRBD1|once|TRBJ1-3
CASSSGQAAGNTIYF
TGTGCCAGCAGTTCCGGACAGGCAGCTGGAAACACCATATATTTT
>TRBV19|TRBD1|-|TRBJ1-3
CASRRTGGDGNTIYF
TGTGCCAGTAGGCGGACAGGGGGCGATGGAAACACCATATATTTT
>TRBV28|-|-|TRBJ1-5
CASSHRYSNQPQHF
TGTGCCAGCAGTCACAGGTATAGCAATCAGCCCCAGCATTTT
>TRBV4-1|-|-|TRBJ1-2
CASQGSNYGYTF
TGCGCCAGCCAGGGCAGTAACTATGGCTACACCTTC
>TRBV2|-|-|TRBJ2-5
CASSDLGSGGTQYF
TGTGCCAGCAGTGACCTGGGTTCCGGGGGGACCCAGTACTTC
>TRBV7-9|TRBD1|-|TRBJ2-3
CASSLEGRTGQNTQYF
TGTGCCAGCAGCTTAGAAGGTCGGACAGGGCAAAATACGCAGTATTTT
>TRBV6-6|-|-|TRBJ2-7
CASRQTPSYEQYF
TGTGCCAGCAGGCAAACACCCTCCTACGAGCAGTACTTC
>TRBV4-2|-|-|TRBJ1-5
CASSREGTGNQPQHF
TGTGCCAGCAGCCGAGAAGGAACGGGGAATCAGCCCCAGCATTTT
>TRBV30|-|-|TRBJ2-2
CAWSARNTGELFF
TGTGCCTGGAGTGCTAGAAACACCGGGGAGCTGTTTTTT
>TRBV27|TRBD2|once|TRBJ2-5
CASSSQLAGRETQYF
TGTGCCAGCAGTTCGCAACTAGCGGGGAGGGAGACCCAGTACTTC
>TRBV18|-|-|TRBJ2-7
CASSPLETSSYEQYF
TGTGCCAGCTCACCACTGGAGACTAGCTCCTACGAGCAGTACTTC
>TRBV30|TRBD1|-|TRBJ2-3
CAWRSRTGAQYF
TGTGCCTGGAGATCCAGGACAGGGGCGCAGTATTTT
>TRBV6-5|TRBD2|once|TRBJ2-7
CASSELAGAGEQYF
TGTGCCAGCAGTGAATTGGCAGGAGCGGGAGAGCAGTACTTC
>TRBV10-1|-|-|TRBJ1-1
CASRPDRTQNTEAFF
TGCGCCAGCAGACCCGACAGGACCCAGAACACTGAAGCTTTCTTT
>TRBV5-1|TRBD1|-|TRBJ1-1
CASSLQGYTEAFF
TGCGCCAGCAGCCTACAGGGGTACACTGAAGCTTTCTTT
>TRBV29-1|-|-|TRBJ1-2
CSVEGGRGTYGYTF
TGCAGCGTTGAAGGAGGCAGGGGTACCTATGGCTACACCTTC
>TRBV27|-|-|TRBJ2-5
CASRTTRRQETQYF
TGTGCCAGCAGAACCACACGCAGGCAAGAGACCCAGTACTTC
>TRBV11-2|-|-|TRBJ1-1
CASSLASKNTEAFF
TGTGCCAGCAGCTTAGCTAGTAAGAACACTGAAGCTTTCTTT